The entry below describes one T cell receptor (beta chain). The antigen this receptor binds is unknown. Qualities for individual bases were not recorded, and no much larger clone is one base off. Each collaborating institution followed its own protocols to collect whole blood in K2EDTA tubes. For TCRbeta analysis, collaborators shipped samples as frozen whole blood, isolated PBMCs, or DNA extracted from either of those sample types. TCRbeta CDR3 regions were amplified from genomic DNA using the immunoSEQ Assay, a bias-controlled multiplex PCR. On the study's bioinformatics: Within the assay, amplification of reference gene primers was used to estimate how many nucleated cells each sample contained. To quantify the absolute abundance of each unique TCRbeta CDR3 rearrangement, sequence reads were collapsed and filtered. For each sample, productive Simpson clonality was calculated by taking the square root of Simpson's diversity index across productive rearrangements. In TCRdb, the immuneACCESS table is reduced to in-frame sequences with V and J assigned. These tables do not hold every clone; where another copy was compared, an unresolved V gene accounts for under half, and the others remain unexplained. D and trimming come from the DNA, and the V and J calls and clone size come from that table. The table for this sample lists 29,000 or so clones; approximately 67% of them were counted only once. About a sixth of the sample is held by the ten biggest clonotypes.

Trimming leaves V shorter by 1 base and J shorter by 7 bases, with the junction holding 4 bases beyond the gene matches. CDR1 KGHSH and CDR2 LQKENI are derived from the germline V gene. The CDR3 contains 16 residues, cysteine and phenylalanine counted. Only the CDR3 part of the read is kept: 48 bases, read in frame from the first base. These data come from a study of blood T cell repertoires in COVID-19 (dated by TCRdb to the early 2020s). Turning to the overall study: Samples from collaborators originated in the United States, Italy and Spain and spanned both the acute and convalescent phases of COVID-19. The prospective study material was composed of cDNA or gDNA derived from T cells, B-cell-depleted T cells, or PBMCs. Deeply sampled blood TCRbeta repertoires from subjects exposed to, actively infected with, or recovered from COVID-19 were included in the dataset. The repertoires were released in a freely available public database meant as a resource for research on the immune response to SARS-CoV-2. Samples were obtained from the ongoing ImmuneRACE study (first 160 participants) and from over a thousand subjects provided by 6 global collaborators. A de-identified subject ID, COVID-19 status, age in years and sex were almost always included in the sample metadata. Where available, HLA class I and class II types were taken from metadata supplied by the sample provider and were not determined by assay-based typing. What the research found in general, with its limitations: How much clinical and demographic metadata was included differed by source and by participant, and the metadata was provided uncurated.

This TCR was sampled from a human donor in a cohort sampled during active COVID-19. The specimen was peripheral blood. This receptor chain uses TRBV18 and TRBJ2-1; 13 junctional bases match TRBD2. The base sequence is TGTGCCAGCTCACCACTAGGACTAGCGGGAGAGAATGAGCAGTTCTTC. This translates into CASSPLGLAGENEQFF.